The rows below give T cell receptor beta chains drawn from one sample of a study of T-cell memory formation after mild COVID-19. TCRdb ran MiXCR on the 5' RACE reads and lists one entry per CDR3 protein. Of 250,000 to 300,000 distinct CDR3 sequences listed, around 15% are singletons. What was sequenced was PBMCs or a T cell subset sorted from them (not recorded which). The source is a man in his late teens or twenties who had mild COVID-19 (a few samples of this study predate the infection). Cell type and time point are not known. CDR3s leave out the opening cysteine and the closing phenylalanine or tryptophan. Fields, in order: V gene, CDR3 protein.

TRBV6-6 ASTGVQETQY
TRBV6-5 ASSYSLGIYGYT
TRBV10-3 AIRRDDLYTEAF
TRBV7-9 ASSQLLAAFYNEQF
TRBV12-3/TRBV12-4 ASSRQADHSPLH
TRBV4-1 ASSHKAGQETQY
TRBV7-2 ASSSTRGALTYGYT
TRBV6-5 ASSEWENQPQH
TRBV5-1 ASSSSGGRIETQY
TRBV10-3 AISEWEGSYEQY
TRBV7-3 ASTDIPDTQY
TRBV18 ASSPGPPAGDTQY
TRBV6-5 ASSFYSGGPHNEQF
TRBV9 ASSPELTDTQY
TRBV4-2 ASSQDLAGGPSTDTQY
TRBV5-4 ASSAGGAWYQETQY
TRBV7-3 ASSSTAAGELF
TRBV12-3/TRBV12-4 ASRYGTSNNQPQH
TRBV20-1 SAPRGGVTDTQY
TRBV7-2 ASSSGGLYEQY
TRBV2 ASRPRSIGTEAF
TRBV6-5 ASSYRQGVYGYT
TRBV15 ATSRGMGQFNEQF
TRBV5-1 ASSLGGTSSYEQY
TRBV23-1 ASSHLDRRGNQPQH
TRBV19 ASSIGTGGSYEQY
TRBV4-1 ASSQESPGYSYNSPLH
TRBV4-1 DSSPWGGNNSPLH
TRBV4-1 ASSQFGGQGGNTEAF
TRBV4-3 ASSQDRAATNEKLF
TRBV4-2 ASSEQAGAGYT
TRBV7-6 ASSLSTGISYEQY
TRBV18 ASSPRQAEGYT
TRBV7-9 ASSLVGRTNYGYT
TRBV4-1 ASSQNKNTEAF
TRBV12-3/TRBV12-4 ASTVTDTQY
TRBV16 ASSRFKTGGNEQF
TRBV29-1 SVEREYPTVQETQY
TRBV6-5 ASKPQGRLIQPQH
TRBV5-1 ASSFEGGGDSPLH
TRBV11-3 ASSLSGNTQY
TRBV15 ATSRDSLTSYEQY
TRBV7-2 ASSPNGVLGGYT
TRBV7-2 ASSSDRAMAYEQY
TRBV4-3 ASRLDRDRVYGYT
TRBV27 ASSFESRAGGYGYT
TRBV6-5 ASSYGQWTDTQY
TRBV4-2 ASSQEGAGIEDTQY
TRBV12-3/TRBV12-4 ASRGGFGLTGELF
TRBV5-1 ASSLYSGEGGNEQF
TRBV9 ASSPFSGVETQY
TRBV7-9 ASRKQGFRAF